The 21 T cell receptor beta chains below come from one sample, sequenced in a study of molecular identifiers for immune sequencing clone quantification. TCRdb reprocessed the PCR reads with MiXCR, giving one entry per CDR3 protein. The repertoire includes some 65,000 distinct CDR3 sequences, approximately 18% of them detected once, and around 1.5% sits in the top ten. The sequenced material came from naive CD8+ T cells from blood, with Jurkat cell RNA spiked in. Subset defined: FACS-sorted CD8+CD4-CCR7+CD45RA+ naive T cells. These receptor sequences come from a human donor in good health. Some libraries in this study had Jurkat cell RNA spiked in.

This clonotype was recorded many times. The chain employs TRBV7-9 and TRBJ2-5; tentative D call: TRBD2 (5 bases). The CDR3 runs 13 residues. The V gene's germline CDR1 is SEHNR and CDR2 FQNEAQ (reference sequence). The V gene lost 8 bases and the J gene lost 2 bases, with 12 bases spanning the gap. The CDR3: CASGLDGQETQYF. The CDR3 DNA follows: TGTGCCAGCGGACTTGACGGGCAAGAGACCCAGTACTTC.

This rearrangement joins TRBV20-1 to TRBJ2-1; the D gene is possibly TRBD2 (5 bases). CDR1 and CDR2 from the germline V gene are DFQATT and SNEGSKA (reference sequence). Trimming took off 6 bases at V and 7 bases at J, with 10 bases between the two ends. CDR3 length: 11 amino acids. The DNA of the CDR3 is TGCAGTGCGGTGGACTTTAATGAGCAGTTCTTC. Encoded protein: CSAVDFNEQFF.

This clonotype was counted only a few times. This may come from a read error, since a much larger clone is one base off. The chain carries TRBV19 and TRBJ2-7, with a possible D match to TRBD2 (5 bases). The CDR3 is 14 amino acids. Germline V gives CDR1 LNHDA, CDR2 SQIVND (reference sequence). Trimming took off 6 bases at V and 2 bases at J, with 14 bases between the two ends. The CDR3 DNA follows: TGTGCCAGTAGGGGAGAAGGCCGCCCCTACGAGCAGTACTTC. Its translation: CASRGEGRPYEQYF.

The chain combines TRBV6-2 or TRBV6-3 with TRBJ2-2, with 10 bases fitting TRBD2. CDR3 length: 19 amino acids. The junction had 12 bases not matched to a gene; V was cut back by 0 bases and J by 5 bases. The V gene's germline CDR1 is MNHEY and CDR2 SVGEGT. The CDR3 nucleotides read TGTGCCAGCAGTTACTCGTTACTCCTAGCGGGAGTGTTTACCGGGGAGCTGTTTTTT. It encodes CASSYSLLLAGVFTGELFF.

To note about this clonotype: A read error is possible here, since a much larger clone lies one base away. The V gene is TRBV5-1, the J gene TRBJ1-5; D not resolved. Trimming removed 4 bases from V and 4 bases from J, with 9 bases in between. CDR1 SGHRS and CDR2 YFSETQ come from the germline V gene. The CDR3 has 13 amino acids. CDR3 sequence reads: CASSMRGNQPQHF. DNA of the CDR3: TGCGCCAGCAGCATGCGGGGTAATCAGCCCCAGCATTTT.

The sample holds many counts of this clonotype. The chain employs TRBV7-9 and TRBJ2-6; D gene uncertain. Per germline, CDR1 SEHNR and CDR2 FQNEAQ (reference sequence). The CDR3 length is 16 residues. V was clipped by 4 bases and J by 0 bases, with 10 bases between them. The CDR3 DNA follows: TGTGCCAGCAGCTCACCTCTGAGCTCTGGGGCCAACGTCCTGACTTTC. Its protein is CASSSPLSSGANVLTF.

The chain employs TRBV3-1 and TRBJ2-3; D remains ambiguous. The J call is doubtful: the DNA matches TRBJ1-5 better. The V gene's germline CDR1 is LGHDT and CDR2 YNNKEL (reference sequence). The CDR3 loop spans 15 amino acids. CDR3 amino acids: CASGPLTSLGDTQHF. The CDR3 DNA reads TGTGCCAGCGGCCCACTGACTAGTCTGGGCGATACGCAGCATTTT.

The chain joins TRBV15 to TRBJ2-5; the D is unclear. Germline V gene sequence: CDR1 LNHNV, CDR2 YYDKDF (reference sequence). V lost 1 base to trimming and J lost 2 bases, with 5 bases between them. The CDR3 totals 13 residues. CDR3 nucleotides: TGTGCCACCAGCAGAGTCCCACAAGAGACCCAGTACTTC. Its translation is CATSRVPQETQYF.

This clonotype was counted only a few times. Compared with germline, one end of the junction differs, possibly owing to a read error. The chain joins TRBV2 to TRBJ2-3, with 11 bases matching TRBD2. The CDR3 covers 16 residues. Germline V CDR1 and CDR2: SNHLY, FYNNEI. The CDR3 loop is CASSDPGLAVTDTRYF. The CDR3 nucleotides are TGTGCCAGCAGTGACCCGGGACTAGCGGTCACAGATACGCGGTATTTT.

This clonotype was recorded at least ten times. CDR3 sequence (DNA): TGCAGTGCTAGAGATGTGGAGGAAAGCTCCTACGAGCAGTACTTC. This gives the protein CSARDVEESSYEQYF. This chain uses TRBV20-1 with TRBJ2-7; D might be TRBD2 (5 bases). CDR1 DFQATT and CDR2 SNEGSKA come from the germline V gene (reference sequence). V was clipped by 0 bases and J by 0 bases, with 12 bases between them. The CDR3 is 15 residues long.

Comments on this clonotype: Given the absence of the conserved phenylalanine or tryptophan at the CDR3 end, a read error is likely. The V call is TRBV5-1, the J call TRBJ1-1, with D unresolved. Trimming took off 3 bases at V and 7 bases at J, with 16 bases between the two ends. The CDR3 totals 14 residues. Per germline, CDR1 SGHRS and CDR2 YFSETQ. The CDR3 nucleotides read TGCGCCAGCAGCTCGGGGAGCCCGGCCCTTGAAGCTTTCGTT. The encoded protein is CASSSGSPALEAFV.

There are many counts of this clonotype. This chain uses TRBV25-1 with TRBJ1-1; D gene uncertain. V lost 2 bases and J lost 5, with 12 bases in between. Per germline, CDR1 MGHDK and CDR2 SYGVNS. The CDR3 has 14 amino acids. CDR3 amino acids: CASSETGVWTEAFF. For the CDR3, the DNA is TGTGCCAGCAGTGAAACCGGAGTGTGGACTGAAGCTTTCTTT.

The chain has TRBV19 and TRBJ2-1; no clear D gene. Trimming cost V 3 bases and J 2 bases, with 14 bases left between them. Germline values: CDR1 LNHDA, CDR2 SQIVND (reference sequence). CDR3 length: 16 residues. In DNA, the CDR3 is TGTGCCAGTAGTATCGGTTTCCAGTGGGCCTACAATGAGCAGTTCTTC. Translating it yields CASSIGFQWAYNEQFF.

In regard to this clonotype: At one end the junction does not follow the germline gene, possibly because of a read error. The chain couples TRBV28 to TRBJ2-7, with 9 positions matching TRBD1. The CDR3 loop spans 12 amino acids. In germline, CDR1 is MDHEN, CDR2 SYDVKM. CDR3 loop: CASSTGGYGQYF. Here the CDR3 DNA reads TGTGCCAGTTCGACAGGGGGATACGGGCAGTACTTC.

This clonotype was counted many times. The CDR3 protein is CASSPSRGQQNTGELFF. CDR3 coding DNA: TGTGCCAGCAGCCCCTCACGGGGACAGCAGAACACCGGGGAGCTGTTTTTT. The chain uses TRBV11-3 and TRBJ2-2, with 7 bases fitting TRBD1. The V and J ends lost 5 bases and 1 base, in that order; junction bases with no gene match: 10. This CDR3 has 17 amino acids. Germline values: CDR1 SGHNT, CDR2 YENEEA. Looking up the rest from reference TRBV11-3 and TRBJ2-2 gives the full variable domain: EAGVVQSPRYKIIEKKQPVAFWCNPISGHNTLYWYLQNLGQGPELLIRYENEEAVDDSQLPKDRFSAERLKGVDSTLKIQPAELGDSAVYLCASSPSRGQQNTGELFFGEGSRLTVL.

This clonotype occurred many times. The genes are TRBV7-9 and TRBJ1-1; unclear D gene. CDR1 and CDR2 from the germline V gene are SEHNR and FQNEAQ (reference sequence). V lost 7 bases, J lost 0 bases, and 6 bases lay in between. CDR3 length equals 12 residues. CDR3 sequence reads: CASMDVNTEAFF. The DNA of the CDR3 is TGTGCCAGCATGGACGTGAACACTGAAGCTTTCTTT.

This clonotype came up many times. The gene calls are TRBV12-3 or TRBV12-4 and TRBJ2-3, with TRBD2 matching over 10 bases. The junction had 11 bases not matched to a gene; V was cut back by 7 bases and J by 4 bases. The CDR3 contains 16 residues. The CDR3 spells CASKPSGGRLPDTQYF. The CDR3 bases are TGTGCCAGCAAGCCTAGCGGGGGCCGTCTACCAGATACGCAGTATTTT.

In the case of this clonotype: This may stem from a read error, because a much larger clone lies one nucleotide away. The V and J genes are TRBV12-3 or TRBV12-4 and TRBJ2-7; D gene ambiguous. The CDR3 loop spans 13 amino acids. The CDR3 loop reads CASSLGSPTERYF. CDR3 in DNA: TGTGCCAGCAGTTTAGGGTCCCCGACCGAGCGGTACTTC.

As regards this clonotype: Possible read error: a much larger clone is one base away. This sequence joins TRBV18 and TRBJ2-7, with 7 bases that match TRBD1. Germline values: CDR1 KGHSH, CDR2 LQKENI. CDR3 length: 13 residues. The CDR3 coding sequence is TGTGTCAGCTCTCGGACAGGAGCCTACGAGCAGTACTTC. Encoded protein: CVSSRTGAYEQYF.

This clonotype was recorded at least ten times. The chain combines TRBV12-3 or TRBV12-4 with TRBJ1-6, with no clear D. Trimming removed 0 bases at V and 10 bases at J, with 7 bases between. The length of the CDR3 is 13 residues. The CDR3 spells CASSLAGSSPLHF. The CDR3 nucleotides read TGTGCCAGCAGTTTAGCTGGGTCATCACCCCTCCACTTT.

Many counts were recorded for this clonotype. The V gene is TRBV20-1, the J gene TRBJ2-1; TRBD1 agrees at 9 bases. The CDR3 has 14 amino acids. V shed 5 bases and J 4 bases; nucleotides not matched to a gene: 6. Germline V gives CDR1 DFQATT, CDR2 SNEGSKA (reference sequence). This CDR3 reads CSAPGQGRYNEQFF. The CDR3 DNA reads as TGCAGTGCTCCCGGACAGGGGAGGTACAATGAGCAGTTCTTC.